This T cell receptor (beta chain) emerged from a study of metastatic and nonmetastatic thyroid tumors. The wider study: It was across blood and tumor or nodule tissue from malignant and benign thyroid patients that repertoires were compared.

No treatment had been given to any patient before thyroid surgery. For this clone: No antigen is known for it. A much larger clonotype is one base distant, so this may be a read error.

Findings and limits, study-wide: Benign nodules were reported to have significantly lower TCR beta diversity than malignant thyroid tumors, in blood and tumor.

This CDR3 has 14 residues. V lost 0 bases, J lost 8 bases, and 14 bases lay in between. Germline lookup yields CDR1 SQVTM and CDR2 ANQGSEA. Original processing notes: The study built a papillary thyroid cancer distant-metastasis classifier from CDR3 differences across clinicopathological groups. TCRdb re-analyzed the PCR reads using MiXCR. TCRdb, rather than the study authors, made the V and J calls. The sample lists about 39,000 clones, 16% seen once, with approximately 3.8% in the top ten. The chain is built from TRBV29-1 and TRBJ1-3, with D possibly matching TRBD1 (5 bases). This receptor was taken from a female donor with papillary thyroid cancer or a benign thyroid nodule (not recorded which). Some clones in this sample may be carry-over from other donors' samples. The sequencing input was blood. For the CDR3, the DNA is TGCAGCGTTGAAGAGGGGGACTCTAGAGACACCATATATTTT. It yields the protein CSVEEGDSRDTIYF.